A single sample is the source of the 2 T cell receptor beta chains below, sequenced in a study of technical replicates of blood from several donors. Clones were sequenced by immunoSEQ multiplex PCR, and TCRdb holds only the in-frame ones, with some missing. The data hold 55,000 to 80,000 clones, with about 90% observed a single time. The specimen sequenced was T cells isolated from PBMCs. The receptors stem from a human donor in good health.

The chain employs TRBV6-5 and TRBJ1-1; TRBD1 might be the D (5 bases). The V and J ends lost 0 bases and 2 bases respectively, with 13 bases between them. The CDR3 covers 16 residues. Looked up from germline, CDR1 is MNHEY and CDR2 is SVGAGI. In DNA, the CDR3 is TGTGCCAGCAGTTACTCAGGGGTAGGAGAAAACACTGAAGCTTTCTTT. This codes for CASSYSGVGENTEAFF.

The chain links TRBV4-2 to TRBJ2-1; D might be TRBD2 (6 bases). In germline, CDR1 is LGHNA, CDR2 YNFKEQ. This CDR3 contains 17 residues. V lost 3 bases, J lost 2 bases, and 17 bases lay in between. The CDR3 is CASSQDDYSGAYNEQFF. The CDR3 region has the DNA TGTGCCAGCAGCCAGGATGACTACTCGGGAGCCTACAATGAGCAGTTCTTC.